The T cell receptor beta chain under discussion was sequenced for a study of blood T cell repertoires in COVID-19 (dated by TCRdb to 2020 to 2022). Background for the entire study: Samples covering the acute and convalescent phases of COVID-19 were provided by collaborators in the United States, Italy and Spain. The material from the prospective study consisted of cDNA or gDNA derived from T cells, B-cell-depleted T cells, or PBMCs. Where HLA class I and class II types were available, the types were taken from metadata supplied by the sample provider, not from assay-based typing. Subjects who had been exposed to COVID-19, were actively infected with it, or had recovered from it provided the deeply sampled blood TCRbeta repertoires that made up the dataset. Samples were obtained from the ongoing ImmuneRACE study (first 160 participants) and from some 1,300 subjects provided by 6 global collaborators. The repertoires were released in a freely available public database intended as a resource for research on the immune response to SARS-CoV-2. Nearly every sample came with metadata listing a de-identified subject ID, COVID-19 status, age in years and sex.

The full study reports these points: The quantity of clinical and demographic metadata differed by source and by participant and was supplied without curation.

The CDR3 holds 12 amino acids from the cysteine to the phenylalanine. The kept DNA is CDR3 alone, 36 bases in frame from the first base. A distance of 11 bases separates the germline ends of V and J, which lose 4 bases and 4 bases respectively. CDR1 is given as SQVTM and CDR2 as ANQGSEA, both from the germline V gene. The collaborating institutions used their own protocols to collect whole blood in K2EDTA tubes. For TCRbeta analysis, collaborators shipped samples as frozen whole blood, isolated PBMCs, or DNA extracted from either of those sample types. Comment on this clone: Its antigen specificity is not known. Base qualities were left out, and no much larger clone turns up one base away.

The immunoSEQ Assay, a bias-controlled multiplex PCR, was used to amplify TCRbeta CDR3 regions from genomic DNA. From the authors' description of their analysis: The number of nucleated cells in each sample was estimated by amplification of reference gene primers within the assay. Sequence reads were collapsed and filtered to measure the absolute abundance of every unique TCRbeta CDR3 rearrangement. For each sample, productive Simpson clonality was calculated as the square root of Simpson's diversity index across productive rearrangements. In TCRdb, the immuneACCESS table is reduced to in-frame sequences with V and J assigned. These tables do not hold every clone; where another copy was compared, an unresolved V gene accounts for under half, and the others remain unexplained. That table furnishes V, J and clone size, whereas the DNA furnished D and trimming. The sample table contains about 280,000 clones; only one count was recorded for approximately 91% of them. Less than 2.5% of the sample belongs to the ten largest clones.

This chain is built from TRBV29-1 and TRBJ2-7; D gene: possibly TRBD1, on 6 matching bases. The sample consisted of peripheral blood. This receptor was obtained from a man aged 45-60 years with acute or convalescent COVID-19. The nucleotides read TGCAGCGTTGGGCCGGACAGTTACGAGCAGTACTTC. It translates to CSVGPDSYEQYF.